The 10 T cell receptor beta chains reported below all come from one sample, sequenced in a study of T cell repertoires in cytomegalovirus infection. TCRdb analysed the reads with MiXCR anew, one entry per CDR3 protein. The profile shows around 310,000 distinct CDR3 sequences, about 28% of them singletons. Their cognate antigens are unknown. This sample comprised cultured PBMCs, obtained from culture after CMV antigen stimulation. These receptors all come from a human donor in good health (CMV status not recorded). Some clones in this sample may be carry-over from other donors' samples.

The chain joins TRBV28 to TRBJ2-1; 8 bases fit TRBD2. This CDR3 is built from 16 residues. Germline V gene lookup returns CDR1 MDHEN and CDR2 SYDVKM. With 6 bases clipped from V and 1 base from J, the junction kept 8 bases outside the gene matches. This CDR3 is CASSTPGLVSYNEQFF. Here the CDR3 DNA reads TGTGCCAGCAGCACCCCGGGACTAGTTTCCTACAATGAGCAGTTCTTC.

The CDR3 loop reads CASSPGPGVGEAFF. Written as DNA, the CDR3 is TGTGCCAGCTCACCCGGGCCGGGGGTCGGTGAAGCTTTCTTT. The rearrangement links TRBV18 to TRBJ1-1, with D possibly TRBD1 on 5 matching bases. CDR1 and CDR2 from the germline V gene are KGHSH and LQKENI. CDR3 length: 14 amino acids. Trimming pared 3 bases from V and 7 bases from J, leaving 15 bases between. Full variable domain (rest looked up from reference TRBV18 and TRBJ1-1): NAGVMQNPRHLVRRRGQEARLRCSPMKGHSHVYWYRQLPEEGLKFMVYLQKENIIDESGMPKERFSAEFPKEGPSILRIQQVVRGDSAAYFCASSPGPGVGEAFFGQGTRLTVV.

By proportion, this clonotype is medium-sized. The genes are TRBV12-3 or TRBV12-4 and TRBJ1-2; tentative D call: TRBD1 (6 bases). The V end lost 1 base, the J end lost 8 bases, and 14 bases lay between the germline ends. The CDR3 length is 14 residues. CDR3 DNA: TGTGCCAGCAGTTTAGGAGGGGGGCGAAGGGGCTACACCTTC. It yields the protein CASSLGGGRRGYTF.

This chain connects TRBV19 to TRBJ1-2, with 7 bases identical to TRBD1. V gave up 10 bases and J gave up 3 bases; unmatched junction bases: 8. CDR3 length: 13 residues. Per the germline V gene, CDR1 is LNHDA and CDR2 is SQIVND (reference sequence). The CDR3 DNA reads TGTGCCACCGCCGGGACAGAATACTATGGCTACACCTTC. This translates into CATAGTEYYGYTF.

This clonotype was counted ten times or more. This chain links TRBV7-3 with TRBJ2-5; 8 bases line up with TRBD2. With V trimmed by 6 bases and J by 5 bases, 5 bases remained unmatched. The length of the CDR3 is 13 residues. Germline CDR1 is SGHTA and CDR2 is FQGTGA. In DNA, the CDR3 is TGTGCCAGCAGTCGGGGGGGAGATGAGACCCAGTACTTC. As protein: CASSRGGDETQYF.

This rearrangement joins TRBV24-1 to TRBJ2-4; no definite D call. The CDR3 is 15 amino acids. V was cut by 6 bases and J by 0 bases, with 11 bases left in between. The germline V gene has CDR1 KGHDR and CDR2 SFDVKD. The CDR3 protein is CATSLETRAKNIQYF. CDR3 nucleotides: TGTGCCACCAGTTTGGAAACCAGAGCCAAAAACATTCAGTACTTC.

The chain carries TRBV20-1 and TRBJ2-1; 9 nucleotides match TRBD2. The V segment lost 3 bases and the J segment 6 bases; nucleotides outside the gene matches: 15. Germline assignment: CDR1 DFQATT and CDR2 SNEGSKA (reference sequence). The length of the CDR3 is 17 residues. CDR3 nucleotides: TGCAGTGCTAGTAGGGGCAGATCGAGACTAGCGGCCAATGAGCAGTTCTTC. Translated, it gives CSASRGRSRLAANEQFF.

The V gene is TRBV18, the J gene TRBJ2-1; 9 bases match TRBD2. The CDR3 contains 13 residues. Germline-derived CDR1 and CDR2 are KGHSH and LQKENI. Losses at the gene ends were 2 bases for V and 15 bases for J; bases not matched to a gene: 8. Here the CDR3 DNA reads TGTGCCAGCTCACCAACGAGCGGGAGGTACTTGTTCTTC. It translates to CASSPTSGRYLFF.

V usage is TRBV7-9 and J usage is TRBJ2-1; D is unresolved. The CDR3 loop spans 18 amino acids. Deletions cut 5 bases from V and 0 bases from J, with 20 bases between. Germline V gives CDR1 SEHNR, CDR2 FQNEAQ (reference sequence). For the CDR3, the DNA is TGTGCCAGCAGCCCTATGGACGGATCATCTAGCTCCTACAATGAGCAGTTCTTC. As protein: CASSPMDGSSSSYNEQFF.

This clonotype occurred a few times. This chain joins TRBV4-2 and TRBJ2-7; 10 nucleotides align to TRBD1. After removal of 3 bases from V and 8 bases from J, the junction contained 1 base not matched to a gene. Germline-derived CDR1 and CDR2 are LGHNA and YNFKEQ. This CDR3 has 12 amino acids. The CDR3 DNA follows: TGTGCCAGCAGCCAGGACAGGGGGAAGCAGTACTTC. Its protein product is CASSQDRGKQYF.